Below are 15 T cell receptor beta chains sequenced from a single sample in a study of immune cell composition in non-small cell lung cancer. Normal lung was sampled as far from the tumour as possible, at least 3 cm. Some clones are missing from TCRdb's copy, which holds only in-frame ones; the method was immunoSEQ multiplex PCR. The repertoire has around 6,100 clones, roughly 80% of them found once; the top ten carry 6.3%. The specimen sequenced was non-adjacent lung tissue. These receptors were obtained from a human donor with non-small cell lung cancer.

The chain carries TRBV2 and TRBJ2-1; 15 bases map to TRBD2. Per germline, CDR1 SNHLY and CDR2 FYNNEI. J gave up 7 bases and V 7 bases, and 5 bases lay outside the gene matches. The CDR3 extends over 15 amino acids. CDR3 residues: CASTRTSGRGNEQFF. CDR3 in DNA: TGTGCCAGCACCCGGACTAGCGGGAGGGGGAATGAGCAGTTCTTC.

The chain couples TRBV2 to TRBJ2-7; 7 bases are a match to TRBD2. With 4 bases clipped from V and 7 bases from J, the junction kept 13 bases outside the gene matches. CDR3 size: 15 residues. Germline-derived CDR1 and CDR2 are SNHLY and FYNNEI. CDR3 loop: CASSGVAGTPREQYF. Written as DNA, the CDR3 is TGTGCCAGCAGTGGTGTAGCGGGTACTCCTCGAGAGCAGTACTTC.

Judged by abundance, this clone is medium-sized. The V gene is TRBV7-9, the J gene TRBJ2-3; tentative D call: TRBD1 (6 bases). Trimming shortened V by 6 bases and J by 7 bases, and 20 bases separated the two germline ends. Germline CDR1 SEHNR, CDR2 FQNEAQ (reference sequence). The CDR3 sequence is 15 residues long. The CDR3 spells CASSPAAGAGNTQYF. The DNA of the CDR3 is TGTGCCAGCAGTCCGGCAGCAGGGGCCGGGAATACGCAGTATTTT.

This chain uses TRBV25-1 with TRBJ2-1, with D maybe TRBD1 (5 bases). CDR3 length equals 12 residues. Germline CDR1 is MGHDK and CDR2 is SYGVNS. The V end lost 7 bases, the J end lost 4 bases, and 8 bases lay between the germline ends. CDR3 nucleotide sequence: TGTGCCAGCACCGACAGTTACAATGAGCAGTTCTTC. Translating gives CASTDSYNEQFF.

Note on this clone: Germline and junction disagree at one end, which may indicate a read error. Other DNA variants within this sample encode the same CDR3. The CDR3 region has the DNA TGCGCCAGCAGCCAAGCCGATGGAAACACCATATATTTT. Translation: CASSQADGNTIYF. The rearrangement links TRBV7-9 to TRBJ1-3; D is uncertain. This CDR3 is 13 amino acids long. CDR1 is SEHNR and CDR2 is FQNEAQ in the germline V gene (reference sequence).

V and J are TRBV4-3 and TRBJ2-3, with a tentative D call TRBD2 (7 bases). Germline V gene sequence: CDR1 LGHNA, CDR2 YSLEER. The V gene lost 5 bases and the J gene lost 2 bases, with 17 bases spanning the gap. The CDR3 sequence is 16 residues long. The CDR3 loop reads CASSERGAPSTDTQYF. The CDR3, as DNA: TGCGCCAGCAGCGAACGGGGGGCCCCTTCCACAGATACGCAGTATTTT.

The table lists this clone with a few counts. This chain uses TRBV28 with TRBJ1-3; D not certain. V dropped 4 bases and J dropped 3 bases, with 16 bases sitting between them. Germline values: CDR1 MDHEN, CDR2 SYDVKM. This CDR3 spans 16 amino acids. The CDR3: CASSSPREGFGNTIYF. CDR3 in DNA: TGTGCCAGCAGTTCCCCCCGGGAGGGATTTGGAAACACCATATATTTT. The full variable domain, rest sourced from reference TRBV28 and TRBJ1-3, is DVKVTQSSRYLVKRTGEKVFLECVQDMDHENMFWYRQDPGLGLRLIYFSYDVKMKEKGDIPEGYSVSREKKERFSLILESASTNQTSMYLCASSSPREGFGNTIYFGEGSWLTVV.

The CDR3 protein is CASSRTSGGSYNEQFF. CDR3 sequence (DNA): TGTGCCAGCAGCCGAACTAGCGGGGGATCCTACAATGAGCAGTTCTTC. The gene calls are TRBV9 and TRBJ2-1; TRBD2 matches 11 bases. J was trimmed by 1 base and V by 4 bases; bases with no gene match: 4. Germline values: CDR1 SGDLS, CDR2 YYNGEE. This CDR3 region has 16 residues.

Only one count was recorded for this clone. The genes are TRBV27 and TRBJ2-7; 8 bases are a match to TRBD1. Germline V gene data show CDR1 as MNHEY and CDR2 as SMNVEV (reference sequence). The CDR3 runs 15 residues. The junction had 8 bases not matched to a gene; V was cut back by 5 bases and J by 2 bases. In DNA, the CDR3 is TGTGCCAGCAGTCGTGGACAGGGATTCCCCTACGAGCAGTACTTC. Translated: CASSRGQGFPYEQYF.

This clone showed up just a few times. The V gene is TRBV5-1, the J gene TRBJ2-3, with 12 bases identical to TRBD2. V shed 4 bases and J 2 bases; nucleotides not matched to a gene: 5. The CDR3 extends over 16 amino acids. The germline gives CDR1 SGHRS, CDR2 YFSETQ. CDR3 residues: CASSIGLAGYTDTQYF. The CDR3, as DNA: TGCGCCAGCAGCATCGGACTAGCGGGGTACACAGATACGCAGTATTTT. Combining the CDR3 with reference TRBV5-1 and TRBJ2-3 gives the whole variable domain KAGVTQTPRYLIKTRGQQVTLSCSPISGHRSVSWYQQTPGQGLQFLFEYFSETQRNKGNFPGRFSGRQFSNSRSEMNVSTLELGDSALYLCASSIGLAGYTDTQYFGPGTRLTVL.

Regarding this clone: This same CDR3 is encoded by further DNA sequences in the sample. The J gene is TRBJ1-5, the V gene TRBV7-2, with 7 bases matching TRBD1. Germline values: CDR1 SGHTA, CDR2 FQGNSA. The J segment lost 5 bases and the V segment lost 2 bases, leaving 3 bases of the junction unmatched. The CDR3 covers 14 residues. The CDR3 DNA follows: TGTGCCAGCAGCTTAAGACAGGGAGATCAGCCCCAGCATTTT. Protein product: CASSLRQGDQPQHF.

This clone was seen only a few times. The chain has TRBV5-1 and TRBJ1-1; TRBD1 matches 7 bases. J was trimmed by 6 bases and V by 0 bases; bases with no gene match: 14. CDR1 is SGHRS, CDR2 YFSETQ, per germline. This CDR3 region has 17 residues. The CDR3 DNA reads as TGCGCCAGCAGCTTGGGGGGAACTTTTTACAGGGGACCTGAAGCTTTCTTT. Protein product: CASSLGGTFYRGPEAFF. Looking up the rest from reference TRBV5-1 and TRBJ1-1 gives the full variable domain: KAGVTQTPRYLIKTRGQQVTLSCSPISGHRSVSWYQQTPGQGLQFLFEYFSETQRNKGNFPGRFSGRQFSNSRSEMNVSTLELGDSALYLCASSLGGTFYRGPEAFFGQGTRLTVV.

The rearrangement joins TRBV5-4 to TRBJ1-1, with D maybe TRBD1 (5 bases). This CDR3 region has 13 residues. Germline assignment: CDR1 SGHNT and CDR2 YYREEE (reference sequence). V was pared by 4 bases and J by 4 bases, with 11 bases between. The CDR3 protein is CASSGRGTTEAFF. CDR3 nucleotide sequence: TGTGCCAGCAGCGGGCGGGGGACCACTGAAGCTTTCTTT.

This clone has just one count. CDR3: CATSSTSGIPYNEQFF. Written as DNA, the CDR3 is TGTGCCACCAGCTCGACTAGCGGGATTCCATACAATGAGCAGTTCTTC. The chain joins TRBV15 to TRBJ2-1; 11 bases line up with TRBD2. V shed 5 bases and J 4 bases; nucleotides not matched to a gene: 7. The CDR3 is 16 amino acids. Germline V lookup: CDR1 LNHNV, CDR2 YYDKDF (reference sequence).

The chain employs TRBV6-5 and TRBJ2-5; D is uncertain. With 6 bases removed from V and 2 bases from J, the gap between germline ends came to 16 bases. The CDR3 extends over 15 amino acids. In germline, CDR1 is MNHEY, CDR2 SVGAGI. The CDR3 nucleotides are TGTGCCAGCAGACCCATGGAGACGGCACAAGAGACCCAGTACTTC. Its protein product is CASRPMETAQETQYF.